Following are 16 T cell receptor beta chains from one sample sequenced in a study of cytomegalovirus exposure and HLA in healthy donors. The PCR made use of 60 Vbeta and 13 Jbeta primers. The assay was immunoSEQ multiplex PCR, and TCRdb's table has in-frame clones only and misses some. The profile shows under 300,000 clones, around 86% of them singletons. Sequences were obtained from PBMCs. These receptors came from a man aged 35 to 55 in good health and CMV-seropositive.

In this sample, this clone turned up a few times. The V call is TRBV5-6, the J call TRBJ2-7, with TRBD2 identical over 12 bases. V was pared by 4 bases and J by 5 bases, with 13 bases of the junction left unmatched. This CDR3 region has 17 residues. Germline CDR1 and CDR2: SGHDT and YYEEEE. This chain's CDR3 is CASSRGAGLAGSHEQYF. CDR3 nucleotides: TGTGCCAGCAGCCGAGGCGCGGGACTAGCGGGTTCTCACGAGCAGTACTTC. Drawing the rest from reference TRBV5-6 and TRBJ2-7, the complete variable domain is DAGVTQSPTHLIKTRGQQVTLRCSPKSGHDTVSWYQQALGQGPQFIFQYYEEEERQRGNFPDRFSGHQFPNYSSELNVNALLLGDSALYLCASSRGAGLAGSHEQYFGPGTRLTVT.

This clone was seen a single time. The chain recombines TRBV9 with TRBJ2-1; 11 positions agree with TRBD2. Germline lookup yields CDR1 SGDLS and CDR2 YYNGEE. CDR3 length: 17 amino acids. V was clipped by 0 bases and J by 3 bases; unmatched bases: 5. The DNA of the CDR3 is TGTGCCAGCAGCGTAGGAGGGGGGACTAGCGGCTACAATGAGCAGTTCTTC. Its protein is CASSVGGGTSGYNEQFF. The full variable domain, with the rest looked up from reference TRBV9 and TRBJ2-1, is DSGVTQTPKHLITATGQRVTLRCSPRSGDLSVYWYQQSLDQGLQFLIQYYNGEERAKGNILERFSAQQFPDLHSELNLSSLELGDSALYFCASSVGGGTSGYNEQFFGPGTRLTVL.

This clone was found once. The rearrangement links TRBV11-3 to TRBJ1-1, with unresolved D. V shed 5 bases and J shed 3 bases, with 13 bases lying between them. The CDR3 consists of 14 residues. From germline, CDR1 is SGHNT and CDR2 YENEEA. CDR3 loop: CASSEDSEDTEAFF. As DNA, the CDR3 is TGTGCCAGCAGCGAAGACTCGGAGGACACTGAAGCTTTCTTT.

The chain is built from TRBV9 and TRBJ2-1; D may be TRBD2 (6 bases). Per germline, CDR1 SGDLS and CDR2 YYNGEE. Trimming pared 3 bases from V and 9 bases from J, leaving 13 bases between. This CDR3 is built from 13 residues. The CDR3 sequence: CASSAGVRGEQFF. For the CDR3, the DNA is TGTGCCAGCAGCGCGGGAGTAAGGGGTGAGCAGTTCTTC.

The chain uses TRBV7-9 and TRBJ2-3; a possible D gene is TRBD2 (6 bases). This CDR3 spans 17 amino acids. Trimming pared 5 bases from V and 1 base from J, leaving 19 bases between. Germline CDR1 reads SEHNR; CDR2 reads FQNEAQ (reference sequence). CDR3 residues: CASSPPWRDMGTDTQYF. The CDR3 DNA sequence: TGTGCCAGCAGCCCCCCCTGGCGGGATATGGGCACAGATACGCAGTATTTT. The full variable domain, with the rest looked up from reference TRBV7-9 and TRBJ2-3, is DTGVSQNPRHKITKRGQNVTFRCDPISEHNRLYWYRQTLGQGPEFLTYFQNEAQLEKSRLLSDRFSAERPKGSFSTLEIQRTEQGDSAMYLCASSPPWRDMGTDTQYFGPGTRLTVL.

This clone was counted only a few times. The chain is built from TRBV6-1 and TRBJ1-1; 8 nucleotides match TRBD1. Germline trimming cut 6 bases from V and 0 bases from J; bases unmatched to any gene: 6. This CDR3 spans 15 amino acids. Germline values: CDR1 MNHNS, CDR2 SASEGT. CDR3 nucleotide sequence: TGTGCCAGCAGGCAAGGACAGGGAGTGAACACTGAAGCTTTCTTT. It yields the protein CASRQGQGVNTEAFF.

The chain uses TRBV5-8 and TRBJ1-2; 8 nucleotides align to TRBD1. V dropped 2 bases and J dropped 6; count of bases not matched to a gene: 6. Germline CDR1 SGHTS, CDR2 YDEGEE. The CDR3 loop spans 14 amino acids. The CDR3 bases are TGTGCCAGCAGCTTCGACAGGGGTCGTGATGGCTACACCTTC. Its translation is CASSFDRGRDGYTF.

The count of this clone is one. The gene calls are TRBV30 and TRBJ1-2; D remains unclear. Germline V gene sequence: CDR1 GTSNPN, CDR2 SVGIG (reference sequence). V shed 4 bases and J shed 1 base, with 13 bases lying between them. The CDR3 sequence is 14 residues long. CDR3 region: CAWTQGDLNYGYTF. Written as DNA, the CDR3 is TGTGCCTGGACCCAAGGAGATCTTAACTATGGCTACACCTTC.

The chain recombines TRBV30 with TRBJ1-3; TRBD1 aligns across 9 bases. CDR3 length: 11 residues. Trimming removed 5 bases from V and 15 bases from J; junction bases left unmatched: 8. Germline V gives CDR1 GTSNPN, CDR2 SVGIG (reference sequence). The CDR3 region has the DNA TGTGCCTGGCTTACAGGGGGCGGCCCATATTTT. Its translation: CAWLTGGGPYF.

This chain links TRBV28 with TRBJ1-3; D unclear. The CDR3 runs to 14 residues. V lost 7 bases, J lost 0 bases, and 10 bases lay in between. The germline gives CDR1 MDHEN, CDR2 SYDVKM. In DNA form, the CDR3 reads TGTGCCAGCACTCTAAGAAGCTCTGGAAACACCATATATTTT. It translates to CASTLRSSGNTIYF. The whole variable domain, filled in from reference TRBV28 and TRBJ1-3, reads DVKVTQSSRYLVKRTGEKVFLECVQDMDHENMFWYRQDPGLGLRLIYFSYDVKMKEKGDIPEGYSVSREKKERFSLILESASTNQTSMYLCASTLRSSGNTIYFGEGSWLTVV.

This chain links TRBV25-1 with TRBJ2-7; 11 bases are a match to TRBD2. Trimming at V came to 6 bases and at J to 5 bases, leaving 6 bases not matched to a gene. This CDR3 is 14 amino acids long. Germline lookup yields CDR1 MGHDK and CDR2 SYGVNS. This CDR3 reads CASSEIAGGDEQYF. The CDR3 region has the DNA TGTGCCAGCAGCGAGATAGCGGGAGGGGACGAGCAGTACTTC.

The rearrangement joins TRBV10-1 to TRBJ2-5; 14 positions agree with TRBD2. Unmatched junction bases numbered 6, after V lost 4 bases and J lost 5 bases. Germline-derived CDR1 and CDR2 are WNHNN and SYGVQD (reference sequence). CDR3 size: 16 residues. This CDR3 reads CASSAGTSGRGETQYF. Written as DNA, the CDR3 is TGCGCCAGCAGTGCCGGGACTAGCGGGAGAGGTGAGACCCAGTACTTC.

The CDR3 region has the DNA TGTGCCAGCAGTTTAGGGGACTCCTACAATGAGCAGTTCTTC. Its translation: CASSLGDSYNEQFF. This chain joins TRBV4-2 and TRBJ2-1; possibly TRBD1 for D (5 bases). The V gene's germline CDR1 is LGHNA and CDR2 YNFKEQ. The CDR3 has 14 amino acids. The germline V and J ends were trimmed by 6 bases and 0 bases, with 9 bases remaining between them.

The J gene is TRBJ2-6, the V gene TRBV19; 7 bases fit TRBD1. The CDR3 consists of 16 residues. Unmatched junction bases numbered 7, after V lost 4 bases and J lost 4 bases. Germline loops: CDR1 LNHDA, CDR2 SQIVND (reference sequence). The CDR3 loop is CASSTFTGEGANVLTF. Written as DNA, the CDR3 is TGTGCCAGTAGTACTTTCACAGGGGAAGGGGCCAACGTCCTGACTTTC.

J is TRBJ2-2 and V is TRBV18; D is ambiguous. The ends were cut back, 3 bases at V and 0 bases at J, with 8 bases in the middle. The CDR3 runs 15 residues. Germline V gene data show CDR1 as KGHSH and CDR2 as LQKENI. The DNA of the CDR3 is TGTGCCAGCTCACCTTGGAGCACGAACACCGGGGAGCTGTTTTTT. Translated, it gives CASSPWSTNTGELFF.

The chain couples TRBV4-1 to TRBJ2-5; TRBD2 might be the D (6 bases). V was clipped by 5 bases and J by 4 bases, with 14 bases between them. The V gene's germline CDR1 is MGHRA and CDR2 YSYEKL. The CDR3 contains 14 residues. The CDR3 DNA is TGCGCCAGCAGCGTGGAGGGGAGTGTAGAGACCCAGTACTTC. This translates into CASSVEGSVETQYF.